This record concerns one T cell receptor (beta chain) sequence. Its antigen is currently unknown. This sample is part of a study of cytomegalovirus exposure and HLA in healthy donors. Study observations and caveats: CMV serostatus stood as the only immune exposure information on hand. Later genetic work tied a missense DCLRE1C variant to beta-chain V and J trimming. Compared with the approximately 670-donor mean, an Asian-associated ancestry cluster reportedly had fewer N-insertions, according to a later analysis.

In the PCR, 60 Vbeta and 13 Jbeta primers were used. Authors' analysis steps: In a later analysis, the count reached about 80 million unique TCR beta chains, with 9 million to 11 million shared. The assay was immunoSEQ multiplex PCR, and TCRdb's table has in-frame clones only and misses some. The V and J calls and clone size come from that table; D and trimming were worked out from the DNA. The data hold about 190,000 clones, with over 70% observed a single time. The CDR3 is 12 amino acids. J gave up 2 bases and V 8 bases, and 2 bases lay outside the gene matches. CDR1 and CDR2 from the germline V gene are SGHTA and FQGNSA.

This rearrangement joins TRBV7-2 to TRBJ2-5, with 7 bases identical to TRBD1. This TCR was recovered from a young woman in good health and CMV-seronegative. Sequences were obtained from PBMCs. The CDR3 here is CASGTAQETQYF. The DNA of the CDR3 is TGTGCCAGCGGGACAGCTCAAGAGACCCAGTACTTC.